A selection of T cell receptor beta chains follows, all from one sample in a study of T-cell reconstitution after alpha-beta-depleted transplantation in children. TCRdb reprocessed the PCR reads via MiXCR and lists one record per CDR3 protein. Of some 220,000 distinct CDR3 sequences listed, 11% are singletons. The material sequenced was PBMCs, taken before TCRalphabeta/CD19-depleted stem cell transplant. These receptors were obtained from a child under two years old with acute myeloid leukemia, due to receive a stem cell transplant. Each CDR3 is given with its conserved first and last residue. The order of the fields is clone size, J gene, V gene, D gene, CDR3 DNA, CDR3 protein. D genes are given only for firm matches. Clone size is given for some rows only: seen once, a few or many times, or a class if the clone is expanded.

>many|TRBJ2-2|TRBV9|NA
TGTGCCAGCAGCGTTAGGGTCACCGGGGAGCTGTTTTTT
CASSVRVTGELFF
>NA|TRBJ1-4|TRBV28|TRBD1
TGTGCCAGCAGTTCCGACCCAGGGGGCCGGGTTGAAAAACTGTTTTTT
CASSSDPGGRVEKLFF
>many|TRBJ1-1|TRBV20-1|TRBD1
TGCAGTGCCGTCCCGGGACAGGGGGCAGTCGAAGCTTTCTTT
CSAVPGQGAVEAFF
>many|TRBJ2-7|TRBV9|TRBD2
TGTGCCAGCAGCGTAGGGACTAGCGGCTCCTACGAGCAGTACTTC
CASSVGTSGSYEQYF
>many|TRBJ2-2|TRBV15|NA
TGTGCCACCAGCAGAGTAGGGACTCTCGTCGGGGAGCTGTTTTTT
CATSRVGTLVGELFF
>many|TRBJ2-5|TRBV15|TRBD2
TGTGCCACCAGCTCGGGGGGAGGGTACCAAGAGACCCAGTACTTC
CATSSGGGYQETQYF
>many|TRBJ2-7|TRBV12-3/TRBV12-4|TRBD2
TGTGCCAGCAGCGCGGGGGGACATACAGCCTACGAGCAGTACTTC
CASSAGGHTAYEQYF
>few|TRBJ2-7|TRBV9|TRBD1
TGTGCCAGCAGCATAGACAGGGGGCGCGACGAGCAGTACTTC
CASSIDRGRDEQYF
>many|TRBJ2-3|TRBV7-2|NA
TGTGCCAGCAGCTTGGGGTGGACAGAGCAGTATTTT
CASSLGWTEQYF
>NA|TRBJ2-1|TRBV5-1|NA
TGCGCCAGCAGCTCCGGACTAGGGGGGTACAATGAGCAGTTCTTC
CASSSGLGGYNEQFF
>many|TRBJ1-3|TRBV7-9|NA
TGTGCCAGCAGCCCATCGGGACAAGCAAACACCATATATTTT
CASSPSGQANTIYF
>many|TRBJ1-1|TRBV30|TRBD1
TGTGCCTGGAAATACAGGGGACGCGGGGAAGCTTTCTTT
CAWKYRGRGEAFF
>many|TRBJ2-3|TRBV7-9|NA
TGTGCCAGCAGCTCTCCTTCCGCTAGCACAGATACGCAGTATTTT
CASSSPSASTDTQYF
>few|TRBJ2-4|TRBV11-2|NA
TGTGCCAGCAGCAAAAAAGGGATTCAGTACTTC
CASSKKGIQYF
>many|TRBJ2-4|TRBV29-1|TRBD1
TGCAGCGTTGAAGGGACAGGGATTCAGTACTTC
CSVEGTGIQYF
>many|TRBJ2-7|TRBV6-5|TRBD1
TGTGCCAGCAGCCCAGCCTCGGGACAGGGGGTTCCCTACGAGCAGTACTTC
CASSPASGQGVPYEQYF
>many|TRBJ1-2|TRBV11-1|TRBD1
TGTGCCAGCAGCTTGGACAGGGACAATGGCTACACCTTC
CASSLDRDNGYTF
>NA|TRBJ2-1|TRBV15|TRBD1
TGTGCCACCAGCAGAGCGAGACAGGGGATGGATGAGCAGTTCTTC
CATSRARQGMDEQFF
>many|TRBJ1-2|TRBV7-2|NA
TGTGCCAGCAGCTTAGCGCTTGGGGACCTTAACTATGGCTACACCTTC
CASSLALGDLNYGYTF
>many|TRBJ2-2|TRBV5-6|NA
TGTGCCAGCAGCTTGGGGGGCGCTGCGAACACCGGGGAGCTGTTTTTT
CASSLGGAANTGELFF
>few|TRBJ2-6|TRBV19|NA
TGTGCCAGTAGTTACAGAAACTCTGGGGCCAACGTCCTGACTTTC
CASSYRNSGANVLTF
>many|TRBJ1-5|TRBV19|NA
TGTGCCAGTAGTATCACACCTAGCAATCAGCCCCAGCATTTT
CASSITPSNQPQHF
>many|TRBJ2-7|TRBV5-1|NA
TGCGCCAGCAGCTTGGCACCGCGCATGGGAGAGCAGTACTTC
CASSLAPRMGEQYF
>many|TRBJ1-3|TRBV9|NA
TGTGCCAGCAGCTCCAGGACCGGCGGAAACACCATATATTTT
CASSSRTGGNTIYF
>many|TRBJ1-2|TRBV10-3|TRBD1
TGTGCCATCAGTGCAGAACAGGGGGGCTACACCTTC
CAISAEQGGYTF
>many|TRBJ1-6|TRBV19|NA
TGTGCCAGTTCCGATCCAGGGGCCTCCTCCTATAATTCACCCCTCCACTTT
CASSDPGASSYNSPLHF
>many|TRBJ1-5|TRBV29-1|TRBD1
TGCAGCGTGGGGGGACAGGATAGCAATCAGCCCCAGCATTTT
CSVGGQDSNQPQHF
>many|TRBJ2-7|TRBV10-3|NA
TGTGCCACGGGACTGTCAAGCTCCTACGAGCAGTACTTC
CATGLSSSYEQYF
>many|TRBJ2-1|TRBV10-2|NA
TGCGCCAGCAGTGAGAGCCCGCTAGGGCGGCGGGGCCCCTACAATGAGCAGTTCTTC
CASSESPLGRRGPYNEQFF
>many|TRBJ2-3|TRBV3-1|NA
TGTGCCAGCAGCCAGGCTGGTTCAGATACGCAGTATTTT
CASSQAGSDTQYF
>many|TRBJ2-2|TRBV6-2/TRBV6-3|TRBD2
TGTGCCAGCAGCTCGTATAGCGGGGCCACCGGGGAGCTGTTTTTT
CASSSYSGATGELFF
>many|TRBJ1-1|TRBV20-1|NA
TGCAGTGCTAGTTTTCTGACCAAGAACACTGAAGCTTTCTTT
CSASFLTKNTEAFF
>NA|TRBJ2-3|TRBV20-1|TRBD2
TGCAGTGCTAGAGATATAAGAAGCGGGGGGATAGATACGCAGTATTTT
CSARDIRSGGIDTQYF
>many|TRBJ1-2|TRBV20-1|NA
TGCAGTGCTAAGGACTCTCCCCTTTGGGGCTACACCTTC
CSAKDSPLWGYTF
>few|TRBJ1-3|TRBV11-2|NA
TGTGCCAGCAGCTTAGGCAACTCTGGAAACACCATATATTTT
CASSLGNSGNTIYF
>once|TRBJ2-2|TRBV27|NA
TGTGCCAGCGGGACTCCTAACGCCGGGGAGCTGTTTTTT
CASGTPNAGELFF